This TCR beta chain is drawn from a study of blood T cell repertoires in COVID-19. Study-wide context: Specimens from acute and convalescent COVID-19 originated in the United States, Italy and Spain.

Germline V CDR1 and CDR2: MNHNS, SASEGT. V was trimmed by 3 bases and J by 0 bases, leaving 14 bases between them. The CDR3 contains 17 residues. Seattle cases were enrolled at active infection and followed longitudinally. Original handling: Nucleated cell number was recorded as an estimate derived from reference gene primer amplification. Assay: immunoSEQ multiplex PCR; the TCRdb copy retains only in-frame clones and omits some. V, J and clone size are taken as reported in that table, and D and trimming were inferred from the DNA itself. This repertoire shows 450,000 or so clones, about 90% found once; its top ten account for roughly 0.84%.

This TCR came from a man aged 18 to 30 with COVID-19, enrolled during active disease. Sequenced: peripheral blood. The genes are TRBV6-1 and TRBJ1-4; D remains ambiguous. The DNA for the CDR3 is TGTGCCAGCAGTGATTCGAGGAGCGTTGCAACTAATGAAAAACTGTTTTTT. It specifies CASSDSRSVATNEKLFF.